This T cell receptor beta chain was sequenced during a study of OX40 agonist ivuxolimab in advanced cancers. Findings and caveats of the study: With doses of 0.1 to 3.0 mg/kg, CD4+ and CD8+ blood T cells had undergone clonal expansion by week 6. Compared with CD4+, CD8+ T cells on average had more expanded clones. Low normalized T-cell clonal expansion was also seen in some nonresponders.

This clone was recorded once. Antigen: not known. Method: immunoSEQ multiplex PCR; TCRdb's copy keeps in-frame clones and lacks some. Among some 70,000 clones listed, 85% to 95% were seen once. Individuals having autoimmune disease history or systemic immunosuppression were not enrolled. Trimming took 6 bases from V and 2 from J; bases not matched to a gene: 6. Germline CDR1 SGHTA, CDR2 FQGNSA. CDR3 length equals 15 residues. Sequenced here: CD4+ or CD8+ T cells sorted from blood, sampled in a trial of the OX40 agonist ivuxolimab. The chain employs TRBV7-2 and TRBJ2-7; 11 bases are a match to TRBD2. The receptor's source is an adult with an advanced solid tumor such as melanoma, head and neck, liver or kidney cancer. Here the CDR3 reads CASSSISGRAYEQYF. In DNA, the CDR3 is TGTGCCAGCAGTTCCATTAGCGGGAGGGCCTACGAGCAGTACTTC.